This T cell receptor beta chain emerged from a study of T cell responses to AZD1222 COVID-19 vaccine. Study-level findings and limits: In a largely white British group with more females than males, clonal diversity was possibly underestimated. Repertoires were obtained solely post-peak T cell response. Recipients of two AZD1222 doses showed rising Spike-specific TCR breadth and depth.

On this clone: Its antigen remains unidentified.

Sequencing was performed with immunoSEQ multiplex PCR; in TCRdb, only in-frame clones are kept and a portion is missing. The data contain roughly 150,000 clones, roughly 90% of them seen just once; the ten biggest clones take up around 1.2%. Trimming left V 1 base short and J 12 bases short, with 16 bases between. The CDR3 extends over 14 amino acids. Germline V gene sequence: CDR1 PRHDT, CDR2 FYEKMQ (reference sequence). Material: peripheral blood, obtained 28 days after the second AZD1222 dose. The origin of this receptor is an adult who received the AZD1222 COVID-19 vaccine. The J gene is TRBJ2-1, the V gene TRBV13; tentatively, D is TRBD2 (5 bases). In DNA, the CDR3 is TGTGCCAGCAGCTTAGCCCTAGCTCCTCTGTCGCAGTTCTTC. This sequence encodes CASSLALAPLSQFF. Variable domain in full (rest from reference TRBV13 and TRBJ2-1): AAGVIQSPRHLIKEKRETATLKCYPIPRHDTVYWYQQGPGQDPQFLISFYEKMQSDKGSIPDRFSAQQFSDYHSELNMSSLELGDSALYFCASSLALAPLSQFFGPGTRLTVL.